A single sample gave rise to the 14 T cell receptor beta chains below, sequenced in a study of CD8 T cells in ankylosing spondylitis. These receptors are not linked to any known antigen. TCRdb recomputed calls from the 5' RACE reads with MiXCR, one row per CDR3 protein. The sample records some 330,000 distinct CDR3 sequences, roughly 8% being singletons. Study-level points and caveats: A motif in TCR beta, a set of about eight highly homologous variants, appeared characteristic of ankylosing spondylitis blood.

The sample comprised blood, either unsorted or a sorted T cell fraction (not recorded which). The receptor set was obtained from a male donor with ankylosing spondylitis.

This clonotype was counted ten times or more. J is TRBJ2-1 and V is TRBV29-1, with TRBD2 matching over 9 bases. CDR3 size: 15 residues. Per the germline V gene, CDR1 is SQVTM and CDR2 is ANQGSEA. The V and J ends lost 7 bases and 4 bases, in that order; junction bases with no gene match: 11. DNA for the CDR3: TGCAGCGCCAAACCTACTAGCGGGTCTTACAATGAGCAGTTCTTC. Amino acid sequence: CSAKPTSGSYNEQFF.

The genes are TRBV7-6 and TRBJ2-7; 9 bases are a match to TRBD2. J gave up 5 bases and V 0 bases, and 8 bases lay outside the gene matches. The CDR3 contains 16 residues. CDR1 and CDR2 from the germline V gene are SGHVS and FNYEAQ. DNA for the CDR3: TGTGCCAGCAGCTTAGCGGCCGCGGGAGGGCACCACGAGCAGTACTTC. This translates into CASSLAAAGGHHEQYF. The variable domain in full, with the rest retrieved from reference TRBV7-6 and TRBJ2-7, is GAGVSQSPRYKVTKRGQDVALRCDPISGHVSLYWYRQALGQGPEFLTYFNYEAQQDKSGLPNDRFSAERPEGSISTLTIQRTEQRDSAMYRCASSLAAAGGHHEQYFGPGTRLTVT.

This clonotype showed up many times. This chain connects TRBV29-1 to TRBJ2-3, with D tentatively TRBD1 (5 bases). In germline, CDR1 is SQVTM, CDR2 ANQGSEA. V was cut by 6 bases and J by 5 bases, with 15 bases left in between. There are 13 residues in the CDR3. Here the CDR3 reads CSVTVMGGDTQYF. The CDR3 DNA follows: TGCAGCGTGACAGTAATGGGTGGAGATACGCAGTATTTT.

In its sample, this clonotype was seen many times. The rearrangement uses TRBV24-1 and TRBJ2-7; 13 positions match TRBD2. CDR1 is KGHDR and CDR2 is SFDVKD in the germline V gene. Losses at the gene ends were 4 bases for V and 4 bases for J; bases not matched to a gene: 3. This CDR3 region has 15 residues. CDR3 in amino acids: CATSDWTSGSYEQYF. CDR3 in DNA: TGTGCCACCAGTGACTGGACTAGCGGGAGTTACGAGCAGTACTTC.

This clonotype occurred many times. This rearrangement joins TRBV6-1 to TRBJ2-2, with D unclear. V dropped 3 bases and J dropped 2 bases, with 10 bases sitting between them. Germline-derived CDR1 and CDR2 are MNHNS and SASEGT. This CDR3 contains 15 residues. The CDR3 bases are TGTGCCAGCAGTGAGGGCACTACCAACACCGGGGAGCTGTTTTTT. As protein: CASSEGTTNTGELFF.

In this sample, this clonotype turned up many times. The chain uses TRBV7-9 and TRBJ2-3, with D perhaps matching TRBD1 (5 bases). The CDR3 totals 12 residues. The V and J ends lost 5 bases and 11 bases respectively, with 14 bases between them. Per germline, CDR1 SEHNR and CDR2 FQNEAQ (reference sequence). The CDR3 nucleotides read TGTGCCAGCAGCCCCCAGGGCACGGGGCAGTATTTT. Protein sequence: CASSPQGTGQYF. Combining the CDR3 with reference TRBV7-9 and TRBJ2-3 gives the whole variable domain DTGVSQNPRHKITKRGQNVTFRCDPISEHNRLYWYRQTLGQGPEFLTYFQNEAQLEKSRLLSDRFSAERPKGSFSTLEIQRTEQGDSAMYLCASSPQGTGQYFGPGTRLTVL.

This clonotype was seen many times. The chain employs TRBV29-1 and TRBJ2-4; D is possibly TRBD1 or TRBD2 (5 bases each). This CDR3 contains 15 residues. The V and J ends lost 5 bases and 9 bases respectively, with 23 bases between them. Looked up from germline, CDR1 is SQVTM and CDR2 is ANQGSEA. The CDR3 here is CSVLFPGPPRPIQYF. The CDR3 DNA sequence: TGCAGCGTTTTGTTCCCGGGACCACCCCGACCCATTCAGTACTTC.

This clonotype has more than one count but fewer than ten. This chain links TRBV5-1 with TRBJ2-7; D perhaps matches TRBD2 (5 bases). Looked up from germline, CDR1 is SGHRS and CDR2 is YFSETQ. The germline V and J ends were trimmed by 6 bases and 3 bases, with 19 bases remaining between them. The CDR3 contains 15 residues. The CDR3 region is CASMDPGRADYEQYF. DNA for the CDR3: TGCGCCAGCATGGATCCGGGAAGAGCTGACTACGAGCAGTACTTC.

The V gene is TRBV4-3, the J gene TRBJ2-3; D may be TRBD2 (5 bases). Per germline, CDR1 LGHNA and CDR2 YSLEER. This CDR3 has 16 amino acids. V shed 0 bases and J shed 2 bases, with 12 bases lying between them. In DNA, the CDR3 is TGCGCCAGCAGCCAAGAAGCGGTGGACCACACAGATACGCAGTATTTT. It specifies CASSQEAVDHTDTQYF.

J is TRBJ2-3 and V is TRBV3-1; D gene ambiguous. Trimming left V 3 bases short and J 0 bases short, with 7 bases between. CDR3 size: 14 residues. Germline V gene lookup returns CDR1 LGHDT and CDR2 YNNKEL (reference sequence). CDR3 nucleotides: TGTGCCAGCAGCCAGACTGCTAGCACAGATACGCAGTATTTT. It specifies CASSQTASTDTQYF.

This clonotype was seen repeatedly, ten times or more. The chain couples TRBV29-1 to TRBJ2-7, with 11 bases that match TRBD1. The CDR3 is 14 amino acids. Germline CDR1 reads SQVTM; CDR2 reads ANQGSEA. J lost 4 bases, V lost 6 bases, and 8 bases had no gene match. The CDR3 loop is CSVARGTGGYEQYF. DNA for the CDR3: TGCAGCGTCGCAAGAGGGACAGGGGGTTACGAGCAGTACTTC.

A few counts support this clonotype. The chain uses TRBV11-3 and TRBJ2-7; D perhaps matches TRBD2 (5 bases). This CDR3 spans 16 amino acids. Trimming removed 1 base at V and 0 bases at J, with 13 bases between. CDR1 is SGHNT, CDR2 YENEEA, per germline. CDR3 nucleotide sequence: TGTGCCAGCAGCTTAGCCTTCTTAGCGACCTCCTACGAGCAGTACTTC. It yields the protein CASSLAFLATSYEQYF.

This chain uses TRBV5-1 with TRBJ2-3; D gene unclear. The CDR3 sequence is 13 residues long. Germline V gives CDR1 SGHRS, CDR2 YFSETQ. V was trimmed by 6 bases and J by 0 bases, leaving 8 bases between them. In DNA, the CDR3 is TGCGCCAGCAAACAGCCGAGCACAGATACGCAGTATTTT. Its protein product is CASKQPSTDTQYF. The whole variable domain, filled in from reference TRBV5-1 and TRBJ2-3, reads KAGVTQTPRYLIKTRGQQVTLSCSPISGHRSVSWYQQTPGQGLQFLFEYFSETQRNKGNFPGRFSGRQFSNSRSEMNVSTLELGDSALYLCASKQPSTDTQYFGPGTRLTVL.

This clonotype has more than one count but fewer than ten. The chain uses TRBV11-3 and TRBJ2-2; D gene ambiguous. Between the trimmed V and J ends, which lost 5 bases and 4 bases, there was a span of 11 bases. The V gene's germline CDR1 is SGHNT and CDR2 YENEEA. The CDR3 extends over 14 amino acids. CDR3 residues: CASSPSSFTGELFF. In nucleotides, the CDR3 is TGTGCCAGCAGCCCAAGTTCCTTCACCGGGGAGCTGTTTTTT.